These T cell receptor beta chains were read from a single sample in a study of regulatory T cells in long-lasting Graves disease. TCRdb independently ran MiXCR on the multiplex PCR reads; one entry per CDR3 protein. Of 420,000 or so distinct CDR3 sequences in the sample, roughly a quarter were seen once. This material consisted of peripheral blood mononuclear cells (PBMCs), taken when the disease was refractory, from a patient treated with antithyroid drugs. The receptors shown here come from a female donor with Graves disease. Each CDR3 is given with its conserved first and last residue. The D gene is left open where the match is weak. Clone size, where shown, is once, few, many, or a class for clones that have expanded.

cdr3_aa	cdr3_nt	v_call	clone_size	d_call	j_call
CASSAPPGQGYTEAFF	TGTGCCAGCAGCGCGCCGCCGGGACAGGGGTACACTGAAGCTTTCTTT	TRBV9	few	TRBD1	TRBJ1-1
CAWSPRDFTYEQYF	TGTGCCTGGAGTCCCCGGGACTTTACCTACGAGCAGTACTTC	TRBV30	few	.	TRBJ2-7
CASSLTPGRHQETQYF	TGTGCTAGCAGCTTGACTCCGGGACGCCACCAAGAGACCCAGTACTTC	TRBV7-7	many	.	TRBJ2-5
CASRKDRVSYNSPLHF	TGTGCCAGCAGAAAAGACAGGGTCTCCTATAATTCACCCCTCCACTTT	TRBV2	few	TRBD1	TRBJ1-6
CASKLFGGQGNQPQHF	TGTGCCAGCAAATTGTTCGGGGGACAGGGTAACCAGCCCCAGCATTTT	TRBV6-1	few	TRBD1	TRBJ1-5
CASSLAKDTDTQYF	TGTGCCAGCAGCTTAGCGAAGGACACAGATACGCAGTATTTT	TRBV7-2	.	.	TRBJ2-3
CASSLAGTSGYEQYF	TGCGCCAGCAGCTTGGCCGGGACTAGCGGCTACGAGCAGTACTTC	TRBV5-1	many	TRBD2	TRBJ2-7
CASSLRGSAYNSPLHF	TGTGCCAGCAGCCTGCGGGGTAGCGCCTATAATTCACCCCTCCACTTT	TRBV2	few	.	TRBJ1-6
CASSKIRQGHPLVKAGELFF	TGTGCCAGTAGTAAAATTAGACAGGGCCATCCCCTCGTGAAGGCCGGGGAGCTGTTTTTT	TRBV19	.	TRBD1	TRBJ2-2
CASSGSGTGLYEQYF	TGTGCCAGCAGCGGCAGCGGGACAGGCCTCTACGAGCAGTACTTC	TRBV11-2	many	.	TRBJ2-7
CATSRQSTSYEQYF	TGTGCCACCAGCCGACAGTCCACCTCCTACGAGCAGTACTTC	TRBV15	many	.	TRBJ2-7
CASSYSFWGDGYTF	TGTGCCAGCAGTTACTCATTTTGGGGGGATGGCTACACCTTC	TRBV6-5	few	.	TRBJ1-2
CASSLDGGGYEQYF	TGTGCCAGCAGCTTAGACGGTGGGGGGTACGAGCAGTACTTC	TRBV11-2	few	.	TRBJ2-7
CASSRSGRISYEQYF	TGTGCCAGCAGCCGTAGCGGGAGGATCTCCTACGAGCAGTACTTC	TRBV5-5	few	TRBD2	TRBJ2-7
CSATPGQGFMDIQYF	TGCAGTGCTACCCCGGGACAGGGTTTTATGGACATTCAGTACTTC	TRBV20-1	many	TRBD1	TRBJ2-4
CASSLDGRLSGANVLTF	TGCGCCAGCAGCCTGGATGGAAGGCTATCTGGGGCCAACGTCCTGACTTTC	TRBV5-1	once	.	TRBJ2-6
CASSIVGVGTEAFF	TGTGCCAGTAGTATAGTAGGGGTTGGCACTGAAGCTTTCTTT	TRBV19	many	.	TRBJ1-1
CAILGGSAGELFF	TGTGCCATCCTCGGGGGTAGCGCCGGGGAGCTGTTTTTT	TRBV10-3	.	.	TRBJ2-2
CAWSVHRGPYEQYF	TGTGCCTGGAGTGTACATAGGGGGCCCTACGAGCAGTACTTC	TRBV30	.	TRBD1	TRBJ2-7
CASSPPGGNQPQHF	TGTGCCAGCAGTCCCCCTGGAGGCAATCAGCCCCAGCATTTT	TRBV27	few	.	TRBJ1-5
CASARAVEWASLRTQYF	TGTGCCAGCGCCAGAGCGGTAGAGTGGGCCTCCTTGCGGACCCAGTACTTC	TRBV12-3/TRBV12-4	many	.	TRBJ2-5
CASSLGLAVYNEQFF	TGTGCCAGCAGCTTGGGACTAGCGGTCTACAATGAGCAGTTCTTC	TRBV2	.	TRBD2	TRBJ2-1
CASFDGWGEQYF	TGTGCCAGTTTTGATGGCTGGGGCGAGCAGTACTTC	TRBV6-1	.	.	TRBJ2-7
CASSLQAVQPQHF	TGTGCCAGCAGCTTGCAGGCGGTTCAGCCCCAGCATTTT	TRBV5-8	.	.	TRBJ1-5
CASSYSAGAQPQHF	TGTGCCAGCAGTTACTCGGCAGGGGCCCAGCCCCAGCATTTT	TRBV6-5	.	.	TRBJ1-5
CANSPHGGTGSEQYF	TGTGCCAACAGCCCCCATGGTGGGACAGGGTCCGAGCAGTACTTC	TRBV7-3	.	TRBD1	TRBJ2-7
CASTTGGTGAETQYF	TGTGCCAGTACCACCGGTGGGACAGGGGCAGAGACCCAGTACTTC	TRBV19	.	TRBD1	TRBJ2-5
CAISDIGGSQPQHF	TGTGCCATCAGTGATATCGGGGGAAGTCAGCCCCAGCATTTT	TRBV10-3	.	.	TRBJ1-5
CAWSDGRDQPQHF	TGTGCCTGGAGTGACGGACGGGATCAGCCCCAGCATTTT	TRBV30	few	.	TRBJ1-5
CASSSTREGPDTQYF	TGTGCCAGCAGCTCGACGCGGGAGGGCCCCGATACGCAGTATTTT	TRBV28	.	TRBD2	TRBJ2-3
CASRLQGENTEAFF	TGTGCCAGCAGGCTACAGGGGGAAAATACTGAAGCTTTCTTT	TRBV6-1	few	TRBD1	TRBJ1-1
CSAHRETGVRVGYTF	TGCAGTGCTCACCGCGAGACCGGGGTGAGGGTCGGCTACACCTTC	TRBV20-1	many	.	TRBJ1-2
CASSLGSTGELFF	TGTGCCAGCAGCTTAGGGTCAACCGGGGAGCTGTTTTTT	TRBV11-1	many	.	TRBJ2-2
CASSLQGFRSNQPQHF	TGTGCCAGCAGTCTCCAGGGGTTTAGGAGCAATCAGCCCCAGCATTTT	TRBV12-3/TRBV12-4	many	.	TRBJ1-5
CASSLGLAGTETQYF	TGTGCCAGCAGCCTGGGACTAGCGGGAACCGAGACCCAGTACTTC	TRBV28	many	TRBD2	TRBJ2-5
CATSDSGTSYGYTF	TGTGCCACCAGTGACTCCGGGACATCCTATGGCTACACCTTC	TRBV24-1	many	.	TRBJ1-2
CSATGTSLSQETQYF	TGCAGTGCTACCGGGACTAGCCTCAGTCAAGAGACCCAGTACTTC	TRBV20-1	many	TRBD2	TRBJ2-5
CASLELAGAQSSYNEQFF	TGTGCCAGCTTGGAACTAGCGGGAGCCCAGAGCTCCTACAATGAGCAGTTCTTC	TRBV6-1	.	TRBD2	TRBJ2-1
CASSLAPAGGNSYEQYF	TGTGCCAGCAGCTTAGCTCCCGCAGGAGGGAATTCCTACGAGCAGTACTTC	TRBV7-9	.	.	TRBJ2-7
CASSLNQNTEAFF	TGCGCCAGCAGCCTAAACCAGAACACTGAAGCTTTCTTT	TRBV3-1	many	.	TRBJ1-1
CASSIAGANTEAFF	TGTGCCAGTAGTATAGCAGGGGCAAACACTGAAGCTTTCTTT	TRBV19	many	.	TRBJ1-1
CASSHLLGTSGRGGTDTQYF	TGTGCCAGCAGTCATCTACTTGGGACTAGCGGGAGAGGGGGCACAGATACGCAGTATTTT	TRBV6-2/TRBV6-3	.	TRBD2	TRBJ2-3
CASSFHILGNGYTF	TGTGCCAGCAGTTTTCACATCCTTGGGAATGGCTACACCTTC	TRBV12-3/TRBV12-4	many	.	TRBJ1-2
CASSSRQGSTEAFF	TGTGCCAGCAGCTCTCGGCAGGGGAGCACTGAAGCTTTCTTT	TRBV3-1	once	.	TRBJ1-1
CASSPPSWGDYEQYF	TGTGCCAGCAGCCCACCTTCGTGGGGGGACTACGAGCAGTACTTC	TRBV6-1	many	.	TRBJ2-7